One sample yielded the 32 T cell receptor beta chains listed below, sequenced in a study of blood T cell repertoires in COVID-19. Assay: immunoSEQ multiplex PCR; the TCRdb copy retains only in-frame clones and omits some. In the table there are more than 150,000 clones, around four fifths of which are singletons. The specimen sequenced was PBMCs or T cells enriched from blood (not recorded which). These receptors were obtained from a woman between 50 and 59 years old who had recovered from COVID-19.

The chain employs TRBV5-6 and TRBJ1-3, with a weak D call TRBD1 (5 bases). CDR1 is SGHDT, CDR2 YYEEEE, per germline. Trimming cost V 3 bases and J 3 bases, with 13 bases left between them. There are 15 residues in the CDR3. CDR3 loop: CASSYRGGVGNTIYF. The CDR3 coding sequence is TGTGCCAGCAGCTACCGGGGGGGTGTTGGAAACACCATATATTTT.

The CDR3 region has the DNA TGTGCCAGCAGCCTCCAACAGGAGACCGGGGAGCTGTTTTTT. This gives the protein CASSLQQETGELFF. V usage is TRBV7-3 and J usage is TRBJ2-2; tentatively, D is TRBD1 (5 bases). V dropped 5 bases and J dropped 5 bases, with 12 bases sitting between them. The V gene's germline CDR1 is SGHTA and CDR2 FQGTGA. This CDR3 is built from 14 residues.

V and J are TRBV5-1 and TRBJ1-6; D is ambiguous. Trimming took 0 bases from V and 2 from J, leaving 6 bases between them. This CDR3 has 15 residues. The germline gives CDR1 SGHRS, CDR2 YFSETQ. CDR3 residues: CASSLDQTYNSPLHF. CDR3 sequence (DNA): TGCGCCAGCAGCTTGGATCAGACCTATAATTCACCCCTCCACTTT.

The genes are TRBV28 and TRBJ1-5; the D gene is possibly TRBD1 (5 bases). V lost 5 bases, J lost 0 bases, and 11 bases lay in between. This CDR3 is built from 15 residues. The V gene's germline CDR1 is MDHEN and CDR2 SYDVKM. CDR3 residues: CASSPTDSSNQPQHF. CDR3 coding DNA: TGTGCCAGCAGTCCGACCGACAGTAGCAATCAGCCCCAGCATTTT.

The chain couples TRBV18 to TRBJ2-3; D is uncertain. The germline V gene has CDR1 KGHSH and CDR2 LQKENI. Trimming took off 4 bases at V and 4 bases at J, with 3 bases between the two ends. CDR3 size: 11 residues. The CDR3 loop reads CASSHSDTQYF. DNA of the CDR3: TGTGCCAGCTCACACTCAGATACGCAGTATTTT.

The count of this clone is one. The CDR3 region is CASSNQGLDYTF. The CDR3 bases are TGTGCCAGCAGCAACCAGGGGTTGGACTACACCTTC. The V call is TRBV7-2, the J call TRBJ1-2; D is possibly TRBD1 (6 bases). Germline V gene lookup returns CDR1 SGHTA and CDR2 FQGNSA. The CDR3 is 12 residues long. V lost 5 bases to trimming and J lost 10 bases, with 14 bases between them. Based on the CDR3 plus reference TRBV7-2 and TRBJ1-2, the full variable domain is GAGVSQSPSNKVTEKGKDVELRCDPISGHTALYWYRQSLGQGLEFLIYFQGNSAPDKSGLPSDRFSAERTGGSVSTLTIQRTQQEDSAVYLCASSNQGLDYTFGSGTRLTVV.

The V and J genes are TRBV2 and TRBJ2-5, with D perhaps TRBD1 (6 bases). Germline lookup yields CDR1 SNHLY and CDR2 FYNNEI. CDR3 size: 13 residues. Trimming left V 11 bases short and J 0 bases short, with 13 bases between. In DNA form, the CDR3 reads TGTGCCGGATGTACAGGGTACCAAGAGACCCAGTACTTC. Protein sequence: CAGCTGYQETQYF.

The DNA for the CDR3 is TGTGCCAGCAGCTTACCGACCGGGACAGGGTACGACGAGCAGTACTTC. As protein: CASSLPTGTGYDEQYF. This rearrangement joins TRBV7-6 to TRBJ2-7, with 9 bases aligning to TRBD1. CDR3 size: 16 residues. The germline CDR1 and CDR2 sequences are SGHVS and FNYEAQ. The trim removed 2 bases at V and 5 bases at J, leaving 10 bases unmatched.

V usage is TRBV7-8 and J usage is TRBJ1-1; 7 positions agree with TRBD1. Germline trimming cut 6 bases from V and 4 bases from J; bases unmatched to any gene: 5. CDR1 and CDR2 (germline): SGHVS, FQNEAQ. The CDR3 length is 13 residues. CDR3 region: CASRNHRGTEAFF. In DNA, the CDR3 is TGTGCCAGCAGGAACCACAGGGGCACTGAAGCTTTCTTT.

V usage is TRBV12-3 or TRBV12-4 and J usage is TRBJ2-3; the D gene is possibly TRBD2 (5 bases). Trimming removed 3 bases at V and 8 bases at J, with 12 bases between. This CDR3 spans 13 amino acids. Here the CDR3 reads CASSFVEGVTQYF. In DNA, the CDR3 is TGTGCCAGCAGTTTCGTAGAGGGAGTTACGCAGTATTTT.

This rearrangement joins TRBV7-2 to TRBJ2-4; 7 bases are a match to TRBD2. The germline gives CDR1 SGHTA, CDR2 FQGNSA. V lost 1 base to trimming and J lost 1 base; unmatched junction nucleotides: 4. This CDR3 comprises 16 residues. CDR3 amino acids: CASSLVLASAKNIQYF. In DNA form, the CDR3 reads TGTGCCAGCAGCTTAGTACTAGCGTCTGCCAAAAACATTCAGTACTTC.

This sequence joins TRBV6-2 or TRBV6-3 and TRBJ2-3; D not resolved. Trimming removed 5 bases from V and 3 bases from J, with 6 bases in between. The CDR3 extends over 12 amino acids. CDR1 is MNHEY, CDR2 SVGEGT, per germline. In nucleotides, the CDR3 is TGTGCCAGCAGTCCCGGGACAGATACGCAGTATTTT. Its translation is CASSPGTDTQYF.

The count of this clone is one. The CDR3 DNA sequence: TGCGCCAGCTCAATGGACAGGGGGTACAATGAGCAGTTCTTC. Encoded protein: CASSMDRGYNEQFF. The V call is TRBV5-1, the J call TRBJ2-1, with 10 bases fitting TRBD1. CDR3 length equals 14 residues. Germline assignment: CDR1 SGHRS and CDR2 YFSETQ. Trimming took 7 bases from V and 4 from J; bases not matched to a gene: 5.

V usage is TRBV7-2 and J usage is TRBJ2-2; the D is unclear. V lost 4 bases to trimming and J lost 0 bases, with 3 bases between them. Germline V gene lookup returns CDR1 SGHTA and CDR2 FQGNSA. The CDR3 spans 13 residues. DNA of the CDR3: TGTGCCAGCAGCTCTTCGAACACCGGGGAGCTGTTTTTT. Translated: CASSSSNTGELFF.

The CDR3 nucleotides read TGTGCCAGCAGCGCCTCCCGTGGCGGGACCCAGTACTTC. Encoded protein: CASSASRGGTQYF. The chain uses TRBV7-3 and TRBJ2-5; D unresolved. The germline gives CDR1 SGHTA, CDR2 FQGTGA. Trimming cost V 5 bases and J 7 bases, with 14 bases left between them. This CDR3 comprises 13 residues.

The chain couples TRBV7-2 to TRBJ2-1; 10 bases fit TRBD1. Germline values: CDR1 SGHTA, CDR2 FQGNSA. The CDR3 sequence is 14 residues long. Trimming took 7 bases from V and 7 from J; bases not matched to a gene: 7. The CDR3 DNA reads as TGTGCCAGCAAGGGACAGGGGTCTATGAATGAGCAGTTCTTC. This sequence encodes CASKGQGSMNEQFF.

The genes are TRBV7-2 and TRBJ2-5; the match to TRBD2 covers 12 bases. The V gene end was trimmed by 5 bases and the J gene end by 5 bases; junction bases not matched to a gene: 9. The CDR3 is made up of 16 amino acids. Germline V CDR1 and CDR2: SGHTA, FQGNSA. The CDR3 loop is CASSPARTSGVETQYF. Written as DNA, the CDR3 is TGTGCCAGCAGCCCCGCCAGGACTAGCGGGGTGGAGACCCAGTACTTC.

CDR3 coding DNA: TGTGCCAGTACCGGAGGCACTGAAGCTTTCTTT. Amino acid sequence: CASTGGTEAFF. The rearrangement uses TRBV6-5 and TRBJ1-1; D not certain. The CDR3 covers 11 residues. Deletions cut 9 bases from V and 4 bases from J, with 9 bases between. Germline V gene sequence: CDR1 MNHEY, CDR2 SVGAGI.

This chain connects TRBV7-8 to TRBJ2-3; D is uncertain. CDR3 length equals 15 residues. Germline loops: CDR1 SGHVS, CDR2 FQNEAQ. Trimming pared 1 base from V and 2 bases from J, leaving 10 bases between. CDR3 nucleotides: TGTGCCAGCAGCTTAGAACCTGGAGCCACAGATACGCAGTATTTT. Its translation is CASSLEPGATDTQYF.

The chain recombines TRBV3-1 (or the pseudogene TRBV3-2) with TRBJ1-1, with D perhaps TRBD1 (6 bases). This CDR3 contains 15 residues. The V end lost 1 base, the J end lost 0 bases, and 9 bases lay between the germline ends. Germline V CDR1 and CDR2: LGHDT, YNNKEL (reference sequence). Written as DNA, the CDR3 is TGTGCCAGCAGCCAAGGGACAGCTATGAACACTGAAGCTTTCTTT. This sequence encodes CASSQGTAMNTEAFF.

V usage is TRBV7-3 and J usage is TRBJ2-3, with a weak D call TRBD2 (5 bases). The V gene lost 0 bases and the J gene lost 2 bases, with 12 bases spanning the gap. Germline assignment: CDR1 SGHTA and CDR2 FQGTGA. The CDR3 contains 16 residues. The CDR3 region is CASSLTGPGNTDTQYF. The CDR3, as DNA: TGTGCCAGCAGCTTAACGGGCCCGGGGAACACAGATACGCAGTATTTT.

CDR3 protein: CASSPGTSGAEQFF. CDR3 nucleotides: TGTGCCAGCAGCCCAGGGACTAGCGGGGCTGAGCAGTTCTTC. This chain uses TRBV7-3 with TRBJ2-1, with 13 positions matching TRBD2. Germline CDR1 and CDR2: SGHTA and FQGTGA. V trimming: 5 bases; J trimming: 9 bases; junction bases outside the gene matches: 4. The CDR3 has 14 residues.

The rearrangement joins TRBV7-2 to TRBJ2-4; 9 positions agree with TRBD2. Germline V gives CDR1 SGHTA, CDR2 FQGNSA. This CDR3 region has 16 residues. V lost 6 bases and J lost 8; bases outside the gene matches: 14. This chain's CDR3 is CASSSIAGVPRDIQYF. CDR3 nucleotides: TGTGCCAGCAGTTCTATAGCGGGGGTGCCGAGGGACATTCAGTACTTC.

For the CDR3, the DNA is TGTGCCAGCAGCTTAGGTGGCCTCTCTGGAAACACCATATATTTT. This translates into CASSLGGLSGNTIYF. This chain links TRBV7-2 with TRBJ1-3; D gene unclear. The CDR3 is made up of 15 amino acids. Trimming cost V 1 base and J 0 bases, with 7 bases left between them. Germline CDR1 is SGHTA and CDR2 is FQGNSA.

The CDR3 loop is CASSVEVNRGNTIYF. The DNA for the CDR3 is TGTGCCAGCAGCGTAGAAGTGAACAGGGGAAACACCATATATTTT. The chain uses TRBV9 and TRBJ1-3; the D gene is possibly TRBD1 (5 bases). CDR1 is SGDLS and CDR2 is YYNGEE in the germline V gene. The CDR3 is 15 residues long. V was shortened by 0 bases and J by 4 bases, with 11 bases between the two germline ends.

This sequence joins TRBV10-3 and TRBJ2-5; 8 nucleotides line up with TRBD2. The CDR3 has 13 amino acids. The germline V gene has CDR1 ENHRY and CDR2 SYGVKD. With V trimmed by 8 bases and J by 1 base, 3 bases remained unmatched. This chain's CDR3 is CAIRAGVQETQYF. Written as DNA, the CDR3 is TGTGCCATCCGAGCGGGGGTCCAAGAGACCCAGTACTTC.

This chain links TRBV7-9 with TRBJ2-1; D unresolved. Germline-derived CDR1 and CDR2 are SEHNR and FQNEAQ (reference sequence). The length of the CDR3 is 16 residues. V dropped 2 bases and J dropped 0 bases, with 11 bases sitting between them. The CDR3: CASSLSGPSSYNEQFF. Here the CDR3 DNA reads TGTGCCAGCAGCTTAAGTGGCCCCAGCTCCTACAATGAGCAGTTCTTC.

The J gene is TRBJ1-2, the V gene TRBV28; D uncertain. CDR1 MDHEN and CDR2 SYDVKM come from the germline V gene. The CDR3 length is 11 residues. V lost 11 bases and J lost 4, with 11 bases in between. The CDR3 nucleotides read TGTGCCGTCCGAAAGCGCTATGGCTACACCTTC. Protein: CAVRKRYGYTF.

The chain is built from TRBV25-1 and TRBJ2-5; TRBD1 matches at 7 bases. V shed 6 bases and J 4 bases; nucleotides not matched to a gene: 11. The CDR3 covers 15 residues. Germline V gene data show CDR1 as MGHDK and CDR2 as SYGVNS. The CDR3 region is CASRRQGVSGETQYF. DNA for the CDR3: TGTGCCAGCAGAAGACAGGGAGTTTCGGGAGAGACCCAGTACTTC.

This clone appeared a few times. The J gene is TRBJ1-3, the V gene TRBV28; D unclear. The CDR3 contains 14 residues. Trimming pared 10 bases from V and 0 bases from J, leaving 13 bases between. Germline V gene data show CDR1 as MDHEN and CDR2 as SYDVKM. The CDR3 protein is CAISRFTSGNTIYF. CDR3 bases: TGTGCCATCTCTAGATTCACCTCTGGAAACACCATATATTTT.

The CDR3 coding sequence is TGTGCCAGCAGTTTTTACAAAGACTACGAGCAGTACTTC. The encoded protein is CASSFYKDYEQYF. This chain joins TRBV28 and TRBJ2-7; D is unresolved. The CDR3 length is 13 residues. CDR1 and CDR2 (germline): MDHEN, SYDVKM. V lost 3 bases, J lost 3 bases, and 9 bases lay in between.

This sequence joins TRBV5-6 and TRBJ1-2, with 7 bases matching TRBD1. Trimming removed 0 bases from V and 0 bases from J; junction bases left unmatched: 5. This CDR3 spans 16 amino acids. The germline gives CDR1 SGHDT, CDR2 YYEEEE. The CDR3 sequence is CASSLVGTVANYGYTF. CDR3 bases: TGTGCCAGCAGCTTGGTCGGGACAGTAGCTAACTATGGCTACACCTTC. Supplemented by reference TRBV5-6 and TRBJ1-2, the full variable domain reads DAGVTQSPTHLIKTRGQQVTLRCSPKSGHDTVSWYQQALGQGPQFIFQYYEEEERQRGNFPDRFSGHQFPNYSSELNVNALLLGDSALYLCASSLVGTVANYGYTFGSGTRLTVV.